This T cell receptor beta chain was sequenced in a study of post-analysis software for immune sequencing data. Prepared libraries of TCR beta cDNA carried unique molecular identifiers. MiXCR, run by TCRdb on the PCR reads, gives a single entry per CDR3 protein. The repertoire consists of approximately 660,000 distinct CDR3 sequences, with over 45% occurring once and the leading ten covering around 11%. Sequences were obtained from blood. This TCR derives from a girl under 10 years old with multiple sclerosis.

CDR3 nucleotides: TGCAGCGTCGGAAGTCTGACTAGCGGGGGGCGACAGTATTTT. Translated, it gives CSVGSLTSGGRQYF. This chain connects TRBV29-1 to TRBJ2-3; 13 bases map to TRBD2. From germline, CDR1 is SQVTM and CDR2 ANQGSEA. The CDR3 spans 14 residues. V dropped 6 bases and J dropped 12; count of bases not matched to a gene: 12.